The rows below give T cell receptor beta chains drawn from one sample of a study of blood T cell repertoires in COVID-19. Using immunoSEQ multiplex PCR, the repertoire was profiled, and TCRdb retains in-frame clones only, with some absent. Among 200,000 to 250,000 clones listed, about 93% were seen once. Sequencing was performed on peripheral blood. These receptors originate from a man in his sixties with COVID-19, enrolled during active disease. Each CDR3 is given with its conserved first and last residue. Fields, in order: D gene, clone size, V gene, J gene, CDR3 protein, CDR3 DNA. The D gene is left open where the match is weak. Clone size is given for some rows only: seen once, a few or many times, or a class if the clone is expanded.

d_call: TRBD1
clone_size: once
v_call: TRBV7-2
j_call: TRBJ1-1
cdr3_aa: CASSFAGGNTEAFF
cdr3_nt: TGTGCCAGCAGCTTCGCAGGGGGCAACACTGAAGCTTTCTTT

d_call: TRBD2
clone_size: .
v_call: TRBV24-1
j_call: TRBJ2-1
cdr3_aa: CATTASGRGEQFF
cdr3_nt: TGTGCCACCACGGCTAGCGGGAGGGGTGAGCAGTTCTTC

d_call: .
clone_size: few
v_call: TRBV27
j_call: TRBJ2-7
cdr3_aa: CASSLEMSDLYEQYF
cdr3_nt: TGTGCCAGCAGTTTAGAGATGTCCGATCTTTACGAGCAGTACTTC

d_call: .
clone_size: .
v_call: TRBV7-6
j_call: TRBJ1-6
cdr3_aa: CASSSQGNNNSPLHF
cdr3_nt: TGTGCCAGCAGCTCGCAGGGGAACAATAATTCACCCCTCCACTTT

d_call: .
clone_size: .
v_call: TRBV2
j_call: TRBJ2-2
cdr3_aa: CASRGQGVNTGELFF
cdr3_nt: TGTGCCAGCAGGGGGCAAGGGGTTAACACCGGGGAGCTGTTTTTT

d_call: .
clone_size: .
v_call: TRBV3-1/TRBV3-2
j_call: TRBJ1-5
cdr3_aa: CASSQVGQPQHF
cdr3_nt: TGTGCCAGCAGCCAAGTCGGTCAGCCCCAGCATTTT

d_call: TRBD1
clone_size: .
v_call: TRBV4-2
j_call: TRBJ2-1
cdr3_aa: CASSQAGTGGNEQFF
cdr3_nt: TGTGCCAGCAGCCAAGCCGGGACAGGGGGAAATGAGCAGTTCTTC

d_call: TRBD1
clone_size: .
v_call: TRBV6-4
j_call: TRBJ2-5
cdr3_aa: CASRKTGIAQETQYF
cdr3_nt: TGTGCCAGCAGGAAGACAGGGATTGCACAAGAGACCCAGTACTTC

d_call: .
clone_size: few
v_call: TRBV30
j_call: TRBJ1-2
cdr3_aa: CAWSAGGQGYGYTF
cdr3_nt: TGTGCCTGGAGTGCCGGGGGGCAGGGGTATGGCTACACCTTC

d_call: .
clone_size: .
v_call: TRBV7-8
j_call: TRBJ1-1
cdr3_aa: CASRLGQLNTEAFF
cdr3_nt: TGTGCCAGCAGACTGGGGCAGTTGAACACTGAAGCTTTCTTT

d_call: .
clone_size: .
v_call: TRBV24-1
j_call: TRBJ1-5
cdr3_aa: CATAGGPDQPQHF
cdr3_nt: TGTGCCACTGCCGGGGGTCCCGATCAGCCCCAGCATTTT

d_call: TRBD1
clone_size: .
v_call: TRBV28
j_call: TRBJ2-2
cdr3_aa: CASRRDRVTGELFF
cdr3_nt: TGTGCCAGCAGACGGGACAGGGTTACCGGGGAGCTGTTTTTT

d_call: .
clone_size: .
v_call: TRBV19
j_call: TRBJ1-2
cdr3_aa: CASSTDTAMAGYTF
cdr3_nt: TGTGCCAGTAGTACTGACACTGCCATGGCTGGCTACACCTTC

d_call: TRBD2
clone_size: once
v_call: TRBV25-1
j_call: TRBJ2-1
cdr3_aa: CASTPHGTSNEQFF
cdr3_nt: TGTGCCAGCACCCCACACGGGACTAGCAATGAGCAGTTCTTC

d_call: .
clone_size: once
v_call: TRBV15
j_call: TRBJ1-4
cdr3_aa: CATSRAKPGSGLDEKLFF
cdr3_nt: TGTGCCACCAGCAGAGCGAAACCGGGGAGCGGGTTAGATGAAAAACTGTTTTTT

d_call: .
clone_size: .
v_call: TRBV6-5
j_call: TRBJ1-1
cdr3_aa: CASSSDSGRNTEAFF
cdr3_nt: TGTGCCAGCAGTTCGGACTCTGGCAGGAACACTGAAGCTTTCTTT

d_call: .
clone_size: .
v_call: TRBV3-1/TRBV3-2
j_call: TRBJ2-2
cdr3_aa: CASSQVDLTNTGELFF
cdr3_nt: TGTGCCAGCAGCCAAGTCGATCTAACGAACACCGGGGAGCTGTTTTTT

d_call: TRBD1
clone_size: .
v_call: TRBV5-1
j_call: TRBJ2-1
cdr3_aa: CASSYGQGAIDEQFF
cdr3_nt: TGCGCCAGCAGCTACGGACAGGGGGCAATAGATGAGCAGTTCTTC

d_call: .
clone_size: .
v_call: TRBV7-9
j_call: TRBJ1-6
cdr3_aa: CASSYDRLNSPLHF
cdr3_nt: TGTGCCAGCAGCTATGACAGGCTCAATTCACCCCTCCACTTT

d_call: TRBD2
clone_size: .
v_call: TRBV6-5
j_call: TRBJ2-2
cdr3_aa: CASSYERGATGELFF
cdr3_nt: TGTGCCAGCAGTTATGAGCGGGGGGCCACCGGGGAGCTGTTTTTT

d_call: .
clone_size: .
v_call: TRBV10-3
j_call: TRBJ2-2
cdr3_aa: CAISEAHRETGELFF
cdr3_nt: TGTGCCATCAGTGAGGCCCACAGGGAGACCGGGGAGCTGTTTTTT

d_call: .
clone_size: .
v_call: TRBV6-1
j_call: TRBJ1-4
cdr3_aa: CASSEAQGLSEKLFF
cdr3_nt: TGTGCCAGCAGTGAAGCGCAGGGGCTGTCTGAAAAACTGTTTTTT

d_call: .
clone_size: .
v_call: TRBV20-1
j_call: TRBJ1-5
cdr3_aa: CSASRGGQFNQPQHF
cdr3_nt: TGCAGTGCTAGTCGCGGAGGGCAATTCAATCAGCCCCAGCATTTT

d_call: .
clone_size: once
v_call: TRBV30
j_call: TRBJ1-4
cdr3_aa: CAWNPRGNEKLFF
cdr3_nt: TGTGCCTGGAATCCTCGAGGTAATGAAAAACTGTTTTTT

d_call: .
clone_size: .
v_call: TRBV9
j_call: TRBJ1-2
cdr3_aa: CASSVSSSGDYGYTF
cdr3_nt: TGTGCCAGCAGCGTGAGTTCTTCGGGGGACTATGGCTACACCTTC

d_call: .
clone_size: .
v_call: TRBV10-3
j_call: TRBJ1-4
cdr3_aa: CAISLGGATNEKLFF
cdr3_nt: TGTGCCATCAGTCTCGGGGGGGCAACTAATGAAAAACTGTTTTTT

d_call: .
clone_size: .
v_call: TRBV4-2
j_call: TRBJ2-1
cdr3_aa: CASSRQLAGDYNEQFF
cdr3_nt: TGTGCCAGCAGCCGCCAGTTGGCAGGGGACTACAATGAGCAGTTCTTC

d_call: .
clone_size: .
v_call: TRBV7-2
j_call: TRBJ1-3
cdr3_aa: CASSFYLDSGNTIYF
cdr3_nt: TGTGCCAGCAGCTTCTACCTGGACAGTGGAAACACCATATATTTT

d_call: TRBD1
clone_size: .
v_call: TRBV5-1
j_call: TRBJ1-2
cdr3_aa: CASDGPGAGGGSDYGYTF
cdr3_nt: TGCGCCAGCGACGGTCCCGGGGCAGGGGGCGGCAGCGACTATGGCTACACCTTC

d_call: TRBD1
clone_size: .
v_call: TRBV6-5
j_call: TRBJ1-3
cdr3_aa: CASSDRGLSGNTIYF
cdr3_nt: TGTGCCAGCAGCGACAGGGGGCTCTCTGGAAACACCATATATTTT

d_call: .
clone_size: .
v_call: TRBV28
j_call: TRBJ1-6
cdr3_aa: CASSQPGLANSPLHF
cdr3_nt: TGTGCCAGCAGTCAACCGGGACTGGCGAATTCACCCCTCCACTTT

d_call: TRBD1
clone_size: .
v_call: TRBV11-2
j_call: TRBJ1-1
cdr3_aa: CASSRTGTANTEAFF
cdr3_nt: TGTGCCAGCAGCCGTACCGGGACAGCAAACACTGAAGCTTTCTTT

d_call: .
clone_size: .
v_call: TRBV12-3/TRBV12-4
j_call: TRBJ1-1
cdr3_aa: CASSFVWSEAFF
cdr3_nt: TGTGCCAGCAGTTTTGTATGGAGTGAAGCTTTCTTT

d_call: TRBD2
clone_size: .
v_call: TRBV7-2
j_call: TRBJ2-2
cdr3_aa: CASSRKATSGNAGELFF
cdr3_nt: TGTGCCAGCAGCCGTAAGGCCACGAGCGGGAATGCCGGGGAGCTGTTTTTT

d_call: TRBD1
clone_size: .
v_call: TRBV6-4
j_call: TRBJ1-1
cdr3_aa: CASIARDRQGSTEAFF
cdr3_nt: TGTGCCAGTATTGCCCGGGACAGACAGGGCAGTACTGAAGCTTTCTTT